The next 12 T cell receptor beta chains were all read from a single sample in a study of T cell repertoires in cytomegalovirus infection (dated by TCRdb to between 2019 and 2020). Antigen specificity for these receptors is unknown. The sample's treatment or condition label, in plain terms: in vitro stimulation with specific CMV peptide epitopes to enrich CMV-specific T cells. The sequencer listed for this sample is Illumina HiSeq 1500. TCRdb ran its own pipeline on the public reads, namely fastp trimming at Q25 and MiXCR clone calling, and kept in-frame beta chains. Rows with a matching CDR3 protein are joined into one entry that keeps the most common DNA and genes. The sample table contains around 310,000 distinct CDR3 sequences; only one count was recorded for roughly 29% of them. The top ten hold roughly 20% of the sample. The sequences come from cultured PBMCs, collected from culture after CMV antigen stimulation. The receptors come from a human donor in good health (CMV status not recorded). Some clones in this sample may be carry-over from other donors' samples.

This rearrangement joins TRBV2 to TRBJ2-1, with 7 bases matching TRBD2. Germline CDR1 reads SNHLY; CDR2 reads FYNNEI. This CDR3 has 10 amino acids. The trim removed 5 bases at V and 12 bases at J, leaving 1 base unmatched. CDR3 sequence (DNA): TGTGCCAGCAGTTTAGCGGGGCAGTTCTTC. Protein sequence: CASSLAGQFF. Drawing the rest from reference TRBV2 and TRBJ2-1, the complete variable domain is EPEVTQTPSHQVTQMGQEVILRCVPISNHLYFYWYRQILGQKVEFLVSFYNNEISEKSEIFDDQFSVERPDGSNFTLKIRSTKLEDSAMYFCASSLAGQFFGPGTRLTVL.

The chain recombines TRBV27 with TRBJ2-7, with D perhaps given as TRBD1 or TRBD2 (5 bases each). The CDR3 runs to 15 residues. V dropped 3 bases and J dropped 3 bases, with 15 bases sitting between them. Looked up from germline, CDR1 is MNHEY and CDR2 is SMNVEV (reference sequence). The CDR3 nucleotides are TGTGCCAGCAGTTTCCGGGGTATAGGGGTCTACGAGCAGTACTTC. This sequence encodes CASSFRGIGVYEQYF.

This clonotype appeared a few times. The chain combines TRBV11-3 with TRBJ2-1; 9 bases align to TRBD1. The CDR3 is 17 amino acids. Germline lookup yields CDR1 SGHNT and CDR2 YENEEA. After removal of 4 bases from V and 2 bases from J, the junction contained 9 bases not matched to a gene. CDR3 DNA sequence: TGTGCCAGCAGCTCCCGATCCACAGGGGGCCCCTACAATGAGCAGTTCTTC. Translated: CASSSRSTGGPYNEQFF.

The chain has TRBV3-1 and TRBJ2-1; TRBD1 agrees at 7 bases. There are 15 residues in the CDR3. V trimming: 3 bases; J trimming: 5 bases; junction bases outside the gene matches: 7. Germline values: CDR1 LGHDT, CDR2 YNNKEL (reference sequence). The CDR3 DNA is TGTGCCAGCAGCCACCGACAGGGCATGAACAATGAGCAGTTCTTC. Protein product: CASSHRQGMNNEQFF.

This clonotype was counted a few times. The chain recombines TRBV2 with TRBJ2-2; 13 nucleotides agree with TRBD2. CDR3 size: 17 residues. The germline V gene has CDR1 SNHLY and CDR2 FYNNEI. V was clipped by 11 bases and J by 6 bases; unmatched bases: 15. CDR3 in amino acids: CAARGGLAGVVAGELFF. DNA of the CDR3: TGTGCCGCAAGAGGAGGACTAGCGGGAGTAGTCGCCGGGGAGCTGTTTTTT.

This clonotype came up a few times. This chain uses TRBV11-2 with TRBJ1-1, with 9 bases that match TRBD1. Germline CDR1 reads SGHAT; CDR2 reads FQNNGV. The CDR3 loop spans 17 amino acids. The V and J ends lost 5 bases and 0 bases, in that order; junction bases with no gene match: 10. The DNA of the CDR3 is TGTGCCAGCAGCAAGTGGGACAGGGCAGCCGTGAACACTGAAGCTTTCTTT. It encodes CASSKWDRAAVNTEAFF.

The chain is built from TRBV20-1 and TRBJ2-7, with TRBD2 matching 14 bases. Germline V gene lookup returns CDR1 DFQATT and CDR2 SNEGSKA (reference sequence). CDR3 length: 14 residues. V shed 5 bases, J shed 3 bases, and the junction held 3 bases outside the gene matches. CDR3 DNA: TGCAGTGCTTACGGGACTAGCGGGAGCTACGAGCAGTACTTC. As protein: CSAYGTSGSYEQYF.

This clonotype was recorded a few times. This chain links TRBV11-2 with TRBJ2-7; D may be TRBD1 (6 bases). Trimming stripped 1 base from V and 5 bases from J, with 12 bases between. Germline V gene lookup returns CDR1 SGHAT and CDR2 FQNNGV. The CDR3 has 14 residues. CDR3 sequence reads: CASSLVDRVNEQYF. The CDR3 DNA is TGTGCCAGCAGCTTAGTGGACAGAGTTAACGAGCAGTACTTC. Looking up the rest from reference TRBV11-2 and TRBJ2-7 gives the full variable domain: EAGVAQSPRYKIIEKRQSVAFWCNPISGHATLYWYQQILGQGPKLLIQFQNNGVVDDSQLPKDRFSAERLKGVDSTLKIQPAKLEDSAVYLCASSLVDRVNEQYFGPGTRLTVT.

This clonotype was found many times. This rearrangement joins TRBV7-2 to TRBJ2-7; possibly TRBD1 for D (6 bases). This CDR3 region has 14 residues. Germline V gene lookup returns CDR1 SGHTA and CDR2 FQGNSA. V lost 1 base and J lost 6, with 13 bases in between. The CDR3 DNA sequence: TGTGCCAGCAGCTTAGGGACAGTAACGGGCGAGCAGTACTTC. Its translation is CASSLGTVTGEQYF.

This clonotype is labeled large. The chain has TRBV6-1 and TRBJ1-1, with D perhaps matching TRBD1 (5 bases). This CDR3 is 10 amino acids long. The germline V gene has CDR1 MNHNS and CDR2 SASEGT. CDR3 nucleotide sequence: TGTGCGACCGGGGACTTCGAAGCTTTCTTT. Its translation is CATGDFEAFF.

This clonotype was observed a handful of times. The J gene is TRBJ2-1, the V gene TRBV11-2; D may be TRBD2 (5 bases). The germline V gene has CDR1 SGHAT and CDR2 FQNNGV. Trimming cost V 3 bases and J 7 bases, with 13 bases left between them. The CDR3 is made up of 14 amino acids. The CDR3 bases are TGTGCCAGCAGCTTGGCCGGGGTTTGGAATGAGCAGTTCTTC. Amino acid sequence: CASSLAGVWNEQFF.

The chain joins TRBV6-5 to TRBJ1-1; D remains unclear. Germline loops: CDR1 MNHEY, CDR2 SVGAGI. Trimming took 0 bases from V and 2 from J, leaving 4 bases between them. The CDR3 length is 13 residues. The CDR3: CASSYSDNTEAFF. The DNA for the CDR3 is TGTGCCAGCAGTTACTCCGATAACACTGAAGCTTTCTTT.